Following are 8 T cell receptor beta chains from one sample sequenced in a study of spatial heterogeneity in lung cancer. Regarding time point: sample taken at primary tumor resection. TCRs were sequenced from unsorted whole RNA of tumor, nontumor lung or PBMC. TCRdb reanalysed the 5' RACE reads using MiXCR and keeps one entry per CDR3 protein. The sample records just under 95,000 distinct CDR3 sequences, over 9.5% being singletons. Sequences were derived from PBMCs, sampled at surgery. The receptors were gathered from a male donor with early-stage non-small cell lung cancer.

The chain carries TRBV12-3 or TRBV12-4 and TRBJ1-1, with no clear D. The CDR3 runs to 13 residues. The germline V and J ends were trimmed by 6 bases and 3 bases, with 11 bases remaining between them. CDR3 bases: TGTGCCAGCAGCCCTGGTCCGGACACTGAAGCTTTCTTT. Its translation is CASSPGPDTEAFF.

V is TRBV4-1 and J is TRBJ1-1; 7 bases line up with TRBD1. The CDR3 runs 17 residues. V lost 1 base to trimming and J lost 4 bases; unmatched junction nucleotides: 12. CDR1 and CDR2 (germline): MGHRA, YSYEKL. The CDR3 sequence: CASSQGLRQGSGTEAFF. As DNA, the CDR3 is TGCGCCAGCAGCCAAGGACTCCGACAGGGTAGCGGCACTGAAGCTTTCTTT.

This clonotype was recorded many times. V usage is TRBV29-1 and J usage is TRBJ2-7, with 7 nucleotides matching TRBD1. The trim removed 2 bases at V and 6 bases at J, leaving 10 bases unmatched. Germline loops: CDR1 SQVTM, CDR2 ANQGSEA. This CDR3 is 14 amino acids long. CDR3 in DNA: TGCAGCGTTGAACAGACAGGGACCGTATCCGAGCAGTACTTC. It encodes CSVEQTGTVSEQYF.

In its sample, this clonotype was seen a few times. The chain joins TRBV4-3 to TRBJ2-3; weak D call: TRBD2 (5 bases). Trimming cost V 1 base and J 3 bases, with 17 bases left between them. CDR3 size: 17 residues. CDR1 is LGHNA and CDR2 is YSLEER in the germline V gene. CDR3 in amino acids: CASSQATTPAGTDTQYF. DNA of the CDR3: TGCGCCAGCAGCCAAGCCACTACTCCCGCGGGTACAGATACGCAGTATTTT.

The V and J genes are TRBV7-2 and TRBJ2-3; 7 bases match TRBD2. Unmatched junction bases numbered 8, after V lost 2 bases and J lost 6 bases. The CDR3 runs to 15 residues. CDR1 SGHTA and CDR2 FQGNSA come from the germline V gene. DNA of the CDR3: TGTGCCAGCAGCTTAAATAAGCAGGGAGGGGATACGCAGTATTTT. Its protein product is CASSLNKQGGDTQYF. Combining the CDR3 with reference TRBV7-2 and TRBJ2-3 gives the whole variable domain GAGVSQSPSNKVTEKGKDVELRCDPISGHTALYWYRQSLGQGLEFLIYFQGNSAPDKSGLPSDRFSAERTGGSVSTLTIQRTQQEDSAVYLCASSLNKQGGDTQYFGPGTRLTVL.

This clonotype was seen more than once but under ten times. This CDR3 reads CASSLDPAANEKLFF. Written as DNA, the CDR3 is TGTGCCAGCAGCTTGGACCCAGCGGCTAATGAAAAACTGTTTTTT. The rearrangement joins TRBV7-9 to TRBJ1-4; D is undetermined. The V end lost 3 bases, the J end lost 3 bases, and 11 bases lay between the germline ends. The V gene's germline CDR1 is SEHNR and CDR2 FQNEAQ (reference sequence). The CDR3 loop spans 15 amino acids.

This clonotype was detected a few times. The V and J genes are TRBV20-1 and TRBJ1-5, with 7 positions matching TRBD1. The V gene's germline CDR1 is DFQATT and CDR2 SNEGSKA (reference sequence). J lost 4 bases, V lost 0 bases, and 3 bases had no gene match. This CDR3 is 14 amino acids long. The CDR3 DNA reads as TGCAGTGCTAGAGACGACAGGGCTAATCAGCCCCAGCATTTT. It specifies CSARDDRANQPQHF.

This clonotype has only a few counts. A junction end diverges from the germline sequence, so it may reflect a read error. This chain uses TRBV11-2 with TRBJ2-5, with TRBD2 identical over 15 bases. The CDR3 extends over 14 amino acids. CDR1 SGHAT and CDR2 FQNNGV come from the germline V gene. The CDR3 DNA reads TGTGCCAGCAGCTGGACTAGCGGGAGGGAGACCCAGTACTTT. It translates to CASSWTSGRETQYF.